These T cell receptor beta chains were read from a single sample in a study of patients and donors after allogeneic stem cell transplantation. TCRdb reanalysed the RT-PCR reads using MiXCR and keeps one entry per CDR3 protein. The data show hundreds of thousands of distinct CDR3 sequences, with 16% seen just once and 7% to 7.5% held by the top ten. Sequenced: blood, either unsorted or a sorted T cell fraction (not recorded which). Receptors originate from a human donor who was either an allogeneic HSCT recipient or a stem cell or donor lymphocyte infusion donor (not recorded which). It is not recorded whose cells these are; they may come from a transplant donor. Both conserved end residues are part of each CDR3. The D gene is left open where the match is weak. The size entry is marked missing in some rows and otherwise reads once, few, many or a size class.

TRBJ1-2	few	TRBV12-5	TRBD1	TGTGCTAGTGGTCCGGCGGGACAGGGCTTCTATGGCTACACCTTC	CASGPAGQGFYGYTF
TRBJ2-1	NA	TRBV5-1	NA	TGCGCCAGCATCTCCGAACCTAGGGAATACAATGAGCAGTTCTTC	CASISEPREYNEQFF
TRBJ2-5	NA	TRBV27	NA	TGTGCCAGCAGTTTCTTAAGGGCAGGGGAAGAGACCCAGTACTTC	CASSFLRAGEETQYF
TRBJ1-3	NA	TRBV11-2	NA	TGTGCCAGCAGCTGGCAGGGTCTCTCTGGAAACACCATATATTTT	CASSWQGLSGNTIYF
TRBJ2-3	many	TRBV10-3	TRBD2	TGTGCCATCAGGCAAGCGGGGGGCCGCACAGATACGCAGTATTTT	CAIRQAGGRTDTQYF
TRBJ2-1	few	TRBV20-1	NA	TGCAGTGCTGATCGAGGAATGGGCCATGAGCAGTTCTTC	CSADRGMGHEQFF
TRBJ2-6	few	TRBV6-1	NA	TGTGCCAGCAGTCCCCGGGGCTCTGGGGCCAACGTCCTGACTTTC	CASSPRGSGANVLTF
TRBJ2-2	many	TRBV6-1	NA	TGTGCCAGCCCCCCCGAGGCTTCGCACTCGAACACCGGGGAGCTGTTTTTT	CASPPEASHSNTGELFF
TRBJ2-5	few	TRBV2	NA	TGTGCCAGCAGTGTTGGGCTAGGAGGGGAGACCCAGTACTTC	CASSVGLGGETQYF
TRBJ1-3	NA	TRBV20-1	TRBD1	TGCAGTGCCGCAGGGGGTAGCGGAAACACCATATATTTT	CSAAGGSGNTIYF
TRBJ2-7	few	TRBV9	NA	TGTGCCAGCAGCGTAACCTCAGTAGGTTACGAGCAGTACTTC	CASSVTSVGYEQYF
TRBJ1-1	many	TRBV5-1	NA	TGCGCCAGCAGCTTGGGCCAGTCGAACACTGAAGCTTTCTTT	CASSLGQSNTEAFF
TRBJ1-1	few	TRBV3-1	TRBD1	TGTGCCAGCAGCCAAGCACGGGGCAGGGGGCCTGCTGAAGCTTTCTTT	CASSQARGRGPAEAFF
TRBJ2-4	NA	TRBV12-3/TRBV12-4	NA	TGTGCCAGCAGTATCAGGACCGCCAAAAACATTCAGTACTTC	CASSIRTAKNIQYF
TRBJ2-2	few	TRBV3-1	NA	TGTGCCAGCAGCCCTCAGAGGGGAGGAGTTAACTTGAACACCGGGGAGCTGTTTTTT	CASSPQRGGVNLNTGELFF
TRBJ2-3	NA	TRBV5-1	NA	TGCGCCAGCAGCTCAGGTGGGGCCACAGATACGCAGTATTTT	CASSSGGATDTQYF
TRBJ1-4	NA	TRBV5-1	NA	TGCGCCAGCAGCTTGGGAAGTAGGGCTAATGAAAAACTGTTTTTT	CASSLGSRANEKLFF
TRBJ2-7	few	TRBV24-1	NA	TGTGCCACCAGTGATTTTCAGAGGGACGGTACCTACGAGCAGTACTTC	CATSDFQRDGTYEQYF
TRBJ2-1	NA	TRBV7-3	NA	TGTGCCAGCAGCCGCGGACTACTCGACAATGAGCAGTTCTTC	CASSRGLLDNEQFF
TRBJ2-1	NA	TRBV9	TRBD2	TGTGCCAGCGATCGGGAGGGAAGGGTCAATGAGCAGTTCTTC	CASDREGRVNEQFF
TRBJ1-5	NA	TRBV20-1	NA	TGCAGTGCTAGTCAAGTGAATCAGCCCCAGCATTTT	CSASQVNQPQHF
TRBJ2-6	NA	TRBV9	NA	NA	CASSVVGPGSGANVLTF
TRBJ1-4	NA	TRBV7-9	NA	TGTGCCAGCAGCTTACAGACGGGATGGACTAATGAAAAACTGTTTTTT	CASSLQTGWTNEKLFF
TRBJ2-7	few	TRBV20-1	NA	TGCAGTGCTAGTAACAGCGGCCCCTACGAGCAGTACTTC	CSASNSGPYEQYF
TRBJ2-7	few	TRBV5-1	NA	TGCGCCAGCAGCTTGGCCGCCCGGGTCGAGCAGTACTTC	CASSLAARVEQYF
TRBJ1-2	many	TRBV2	TRBD1	TGTGCCAGCAGTGCCGAGACAGGGAACTATGGCTACACCTTC	CASSAETGNYGYTF
TRBJ1-1	NA	TRBV5-1	NA	TGCGCCAGCAGCCTGGAATTGGGTCAGCACACTGAAGCTTTCTTT	CASSLELGQHTEAFF
TRBJ2-5	few	TRBV3-1	TRBD2	TGTGCCAGCAGCCAACGGTCAGCGGGGGGGCGAGAGACCCAGTACTTC	CASSQRSAGGRETQYF
TRBJ1-6	NA	TRBV2	NA	TGTGCCAGCAGTGGGGTCACAGGAATTGCTAATTCACCCCTCCACTTT	CASSGVTGIANSPLHF
TRBJ1-2	NA	TRBV2	NA	TGTGCCAGCATCTCGGGGGCTGAAGGCTACACCTTC	CASISGAEGYTF
TRBJ2-1	few	TRBV5-1	NA	TGCGCCAGCAGCCCCGGTGGCGGAGGGCCGTCTCATGAGCAGTTCTTC	CASSPGGGGPSHEQFF
TRBJ2-2	many	TRBV4-3	TRBD2	TGCGCCAGCAGCCCCGGGACTAAATACGCGAACACCGGGGAGCTGTTTTTT	CASSPGTKYANTGELFF
TRBJ1-2	few	TRBV9	NA	TGTGCCAGCAGCGCACTCGCAGGCTATGGCTACACCTTC	CASSALAGYGYTF
TRBJ2-2	many	TRBV6-6	TRBD2	TGTGCCAGCAGCTCTAGCGGGAGGGAGGAGCTGTTTTTT	CASSSSGREELFF
TRBJ2-2	NA	TRBV10-3	NA	TGTGCCATCAGGCCTCCAGGGGCCGGGGAGCTGTTTTTT	CAIRPPGAGELFF
TRBJ2-3	few	TRBV12-3/TRBV12-4	NA	TGTGCCAGTAGGCTCTCGGGAATAGATACGCAGTATTTT	CASRLSGIDTQYF
TRBJ1-1	NA	TRBV25-1	TRBD1	TGTGCCAGCAGTGACTCGGGACAGGGGGTCACTGAAGCTTTCTTT	CASSDSGQGVTEAFF
TRBJ1-1	few	TRBV5-1	NA	TGCGCCAGCAGCTTGGCCGGGGGTAGTGGCACTGAAGCTTTCTTT	CASSLAGGSGTEAFF
TRBJ2-7	few	TRBV4-1	NA	TGCGCCAGCAGCCAAGATCTTACCGAAGGTGCAGGGTCGAGCGAGCAGTACTTC	CASSQDLTEGAGSSEQYF
TRBJ2-7	few	TRBV27	TRBD2	TGTGCCAGCAGTTCCCTATTCAGCGGGGGGGGATACGAGCAGTACTTC	CASSSLFSGGGYEQYF
TRBJ2-2	few	TRBV3-1	NA	TGTGCCAGCACGTACGGATCAAACACCGGGGAGCTGTTTTTT	CASTYGSNTGELFF
TRBJ2-5	few	TRBV12-3/TRBV12-4	TRBD2	TGTGCCAGCAGTCGCACGGCGGGGGGGCAAGAGACCCAGTACTTC	CASSRTAGGQETQYF
TRBJ2-5	NA	TRBV20-1	NA	TGCAGTGCTAGACTCACCGGGACCCAGTACTTC	CSARLTGTQYF
TRBJ2-7	few	TRBV5-5	TRBD2	TGTGCCAGCAGCCGTGGAGATGGGGCTAGCGGAAAGTACTACGAGCAGTACTTC	CASSRGDGASGKYYEQYF
TRBJ2-7	NA	TRBV4-3	TRBD1	TGCGCCAGCAGCCAAGGGGCAGGGGGCTTCAACGAGCAGTACTTC	CASSQGAGGFNEQYF
TRBJ1-2	few	TRBV7-9	TRBD1	TGTGCCAGCAGCCAGAGGCCCGGACAGGGTCTTATAGGCTACACCTTC	CASSQRPGQGLIGYTF
TRBJ2-3	NA	TRBV5-1	TRBD2	TGCGCCAGCAGCTGGGGACTAGCGGGCAGCACAGATACGCAGTATTTT	CASSWGLAGSTDTQYF
TRBJ2-3	NA	TRBV4-1	NA	TGCGCCAGCAGCCACCCTACCCGGGACCGCACAGATACGCAGTATTTT	CASSHPTRDRTDTQYF
TRBJ1-2	NA	TRBV4-3	NA	TGCGCCAGCAGCCCCCATCGTCGGGACTACTATGGCTACACCTTC	CASSPHRRDYYGYTF
TRBJ2-5	few	TRBV7-2	TRBD2	TGTGCCAGCAGCGTCCGACTAGCGCGGGAGGAGACCCAGTACTTC	CASSVRLAREETQYF
TRBJ2-1	NA	TRBV24-1	NA	TGTGCCACCAGTGATTTGAGGAGCTCCAAGTACAATGAGCAGTTCTTC	CATSDLRSSKYNEQFF
TRBJ1-4	NA	TRBV6-5	NA	TGTGCCAGCAGTTACGGGGGAGGGAGAACAGAGGAAAAACTGTTTTTT	CASSYGGGRTEEKLFF